The following is a TCR beta chain sequence with its context. Its specificity is not known. PCR used 60 Vbeta primers and 13 Jbeta primers. TCRdb keeps only in-frame clones here, not all; method: immunoSEQ multiplex PCR. The table records about 180,000 clones, 76% of them present only once. This sample was included in a study of cytomegalovirus exposure and HLA in healthy donors. Study-wide points: Analyzed later, association rates of TCRs varied across HLA loci, with DRB1 most and HLA-C fewest.

Germline V lookup: CDR1 SGHRS, CDR2 YFSETQ. The ends were cut back, 1 base at V and 0 bases at J, with 11 bases in the middle. CDR3 length equals 15 residues. Sequenced material: PBMCs. The origin of this receptor is a young man in good health and CMV-seronegative. The rearrangement links TRBV5-1 to TRBJ2-7, with D possibly TRBD1 on 6 matching bases. This CDR3 reads CASSLLAGDSYEQYF. The CDR3 DNA sequence: TGCGCCAGCAGCTTGCTGGCAGGGGACTCCTACGAGCAGTACTTC.